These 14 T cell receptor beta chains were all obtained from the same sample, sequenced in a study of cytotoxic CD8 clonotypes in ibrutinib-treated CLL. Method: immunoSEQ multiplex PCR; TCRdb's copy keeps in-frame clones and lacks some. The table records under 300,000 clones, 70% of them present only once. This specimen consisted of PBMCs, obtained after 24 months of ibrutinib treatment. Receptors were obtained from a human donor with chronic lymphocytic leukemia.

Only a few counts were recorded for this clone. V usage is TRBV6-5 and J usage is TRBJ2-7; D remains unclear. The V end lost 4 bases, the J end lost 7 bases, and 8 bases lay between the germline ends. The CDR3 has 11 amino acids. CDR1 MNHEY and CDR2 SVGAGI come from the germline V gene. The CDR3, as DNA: TGTGCCAGCAGTTTCAAGTGGGAGCAGTACTTC. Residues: CASSFKWEQYF.

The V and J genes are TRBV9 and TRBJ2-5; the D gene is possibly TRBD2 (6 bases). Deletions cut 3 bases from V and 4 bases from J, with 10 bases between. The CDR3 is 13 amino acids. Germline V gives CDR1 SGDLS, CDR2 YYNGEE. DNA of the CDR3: TGTGCCAGCAGCGCGGGAGCGGGAGAGACCCAGTACTTC. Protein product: CASSAGAGETQYF.

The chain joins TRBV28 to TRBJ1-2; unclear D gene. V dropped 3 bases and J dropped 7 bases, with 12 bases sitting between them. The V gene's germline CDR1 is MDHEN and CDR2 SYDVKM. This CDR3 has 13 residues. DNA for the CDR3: TGTGCCAGCAGTTTGATGGGTTGGAGTGGCTACACCTTC. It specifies CASSLMGWSGYTF.

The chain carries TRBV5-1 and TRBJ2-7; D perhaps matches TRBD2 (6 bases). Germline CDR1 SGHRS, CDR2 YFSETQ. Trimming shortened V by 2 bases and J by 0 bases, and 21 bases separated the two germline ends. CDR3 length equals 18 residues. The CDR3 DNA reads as TGCGCCAGCAGCTTCCTACCGGGAGCCAACCCGAGCTCCTACGAGCAGTACTTC. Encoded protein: CASSFLPGANPSSYEQYF.

The DNA of the CDR3 is TGTGCCAGCAGTTGGACTAGCGGGACCGATGAGCAGTTCTTC. As protein: CASSWTSGTDEQFF. The chain has TRBV7-9 and TRBJ2-1; 12 nucleotides align to TRBD2. The CDR3 loop spans 14 amino acids. Per the germline V gene, CDR1 is SEHNR and CDR2 is FQNEAQ (reference sequence). V shed 6 bases, J shed 8 bases, and the junction held 5 bases outside the gene matches.

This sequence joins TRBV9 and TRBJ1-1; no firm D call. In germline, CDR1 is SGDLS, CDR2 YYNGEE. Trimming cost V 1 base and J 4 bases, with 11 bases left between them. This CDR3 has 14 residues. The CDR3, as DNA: TGTGCCAGCAGCGTAATGGAGGGTATCACTGAAGCTTTCTTT. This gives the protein CASSVMEGITEAFF.

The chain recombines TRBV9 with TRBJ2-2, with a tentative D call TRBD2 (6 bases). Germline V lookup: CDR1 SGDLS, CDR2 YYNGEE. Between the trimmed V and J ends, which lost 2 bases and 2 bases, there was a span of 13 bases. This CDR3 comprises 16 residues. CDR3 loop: CASSVSTSPNTGELFF. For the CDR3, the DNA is TGTGCCAGCAGCGTTAGTACTAGCCCTAACACCGGGGAGCTGTTTTTT.

CDR3 DNA sequence: TGCAGCGTTGGGTGGCAGGGGGCCGAGCAGTACTTC. Amino acid sequence: CSVGWQGAEQYF. The V call is TRBV29-1, the J call TRBJ2-7, with 8 bases lining up with TRBD1. The CDR3 spans 12 residues. Germline V lookup: CDR1 SQVTM, CDR2 ANQGSEA. V lost 4 bases to trimming and J lost 6 bases; unmatched junction nucleotides: 5.

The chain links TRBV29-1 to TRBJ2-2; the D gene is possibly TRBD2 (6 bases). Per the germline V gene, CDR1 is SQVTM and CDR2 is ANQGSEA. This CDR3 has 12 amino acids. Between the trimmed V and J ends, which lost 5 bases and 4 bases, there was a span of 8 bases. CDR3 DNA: TGCAGCGTTCGGGGGAGCACCGGGGAGCTGTTTTTT. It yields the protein CSVRGSTGELFF.

The CDR3 is CASSLVEGKLFF. The DNA of the CDR3 is TGTGCCAGCAGCTTAGTGGAAGGAAAACTGTTTTTT. V is TRBV7-9 and J is TRBJ1-4; no definite D call. This CDR3 has 12 residues. Trimming cost V 1 base and J 10 bases, with 7 bases left between them. CDR1 is SEHNR and CDR2 is FQNEAQ in the germline V gene (reference sequence).

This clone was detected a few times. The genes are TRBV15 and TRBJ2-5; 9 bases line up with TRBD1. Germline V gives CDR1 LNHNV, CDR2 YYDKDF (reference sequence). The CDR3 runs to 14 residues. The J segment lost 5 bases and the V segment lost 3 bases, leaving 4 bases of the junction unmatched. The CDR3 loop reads CATSRNRGPETQYF. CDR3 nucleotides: TGTGCCACCAGCAGGAACAGGGGGCCTGAGACCCAGTACTTC.

For the CDR3, the DNA is TGCAGCGTCCCCCAGACAGGGTATGAGACCCAGTACTTC. Translating it yields CSVPQTGYETQYF. The rearrangement joins TRBV29-1 to TRBJ2-5; 7 bases line up with TRBD1. The CDR3 is made up of 13 amino acids. The V segment lost 6 bases and the J segment 5 bases; nucleotides outside the gene matches: 9. The germline gives CDR1 SQVTM, CDR2 ANQGSEA. Drawing the rest from reference TRBV29-1 and TRBJ2-5, the complete variable domain is SAVISQKPSRDICQRGTSLTIQCQVDSQVTMMFWYRQQPGQSLTLIATANQGSEATYESGFVIDKFPISRPNLTFSTLTVSNMSPEDSSIYLCSVPQTGYETQYFGPGTRLLVL.

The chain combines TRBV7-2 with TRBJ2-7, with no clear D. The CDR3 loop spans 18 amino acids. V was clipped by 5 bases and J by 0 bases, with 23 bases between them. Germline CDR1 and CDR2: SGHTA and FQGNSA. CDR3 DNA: TGTGCCAGCAGCCAAGATTTGAATAGACCGACAAGCTCCTACGAGCAGTACTTC. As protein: CASSQDLNRPTSSYEQYF.

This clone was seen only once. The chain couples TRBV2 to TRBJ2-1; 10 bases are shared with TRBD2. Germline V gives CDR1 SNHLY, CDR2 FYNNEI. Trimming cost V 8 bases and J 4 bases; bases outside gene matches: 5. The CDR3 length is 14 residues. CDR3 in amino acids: CASALAGVYNEQFF. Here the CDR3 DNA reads TGTGCCAGCGCGCTAGCGGGAGTATACAATGAGCAGTTCTTC. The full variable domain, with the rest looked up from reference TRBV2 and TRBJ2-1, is EPEVTQTPSHQVTQMGQEVILRCVPISNHLYFYWYRQILGQKVEFLVSFYNNEISEKSEIFDDQFSVERPDGSNFTLKIRSTKLEDSAMYFCASALAGVYNEQFFGPGTRLTVL.